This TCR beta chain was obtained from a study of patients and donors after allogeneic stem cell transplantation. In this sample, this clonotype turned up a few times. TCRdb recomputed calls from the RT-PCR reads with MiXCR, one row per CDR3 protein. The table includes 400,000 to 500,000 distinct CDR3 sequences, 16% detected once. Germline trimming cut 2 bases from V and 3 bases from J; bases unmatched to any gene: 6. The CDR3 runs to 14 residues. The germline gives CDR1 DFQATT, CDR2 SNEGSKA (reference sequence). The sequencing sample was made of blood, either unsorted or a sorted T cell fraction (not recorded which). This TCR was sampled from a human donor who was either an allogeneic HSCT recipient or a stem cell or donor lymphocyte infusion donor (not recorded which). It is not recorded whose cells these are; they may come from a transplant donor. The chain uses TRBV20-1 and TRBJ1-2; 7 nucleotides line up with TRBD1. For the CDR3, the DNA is TGCAGTGCTAGATCGGCAGGGGGGCACTATGGCTACACCTTC. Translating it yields CSARSAGGHYGYTF.